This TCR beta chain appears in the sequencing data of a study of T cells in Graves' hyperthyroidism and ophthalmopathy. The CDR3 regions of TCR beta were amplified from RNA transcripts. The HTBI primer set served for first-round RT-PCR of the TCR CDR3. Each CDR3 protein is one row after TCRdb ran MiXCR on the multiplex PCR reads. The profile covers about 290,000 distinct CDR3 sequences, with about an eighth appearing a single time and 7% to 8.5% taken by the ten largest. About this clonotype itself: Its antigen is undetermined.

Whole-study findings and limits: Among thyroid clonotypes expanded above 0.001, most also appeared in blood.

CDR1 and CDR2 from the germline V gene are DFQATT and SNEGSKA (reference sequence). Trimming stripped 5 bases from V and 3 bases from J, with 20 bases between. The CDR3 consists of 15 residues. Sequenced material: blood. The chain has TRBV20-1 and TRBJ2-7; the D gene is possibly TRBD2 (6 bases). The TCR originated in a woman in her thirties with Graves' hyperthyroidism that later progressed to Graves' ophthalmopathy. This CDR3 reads CSAPLWVADVYEQYF. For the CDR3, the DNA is TGCAGTGCTCCCCTTTGGGTAGCGGATGTCTACGAGCAGTACTTC.